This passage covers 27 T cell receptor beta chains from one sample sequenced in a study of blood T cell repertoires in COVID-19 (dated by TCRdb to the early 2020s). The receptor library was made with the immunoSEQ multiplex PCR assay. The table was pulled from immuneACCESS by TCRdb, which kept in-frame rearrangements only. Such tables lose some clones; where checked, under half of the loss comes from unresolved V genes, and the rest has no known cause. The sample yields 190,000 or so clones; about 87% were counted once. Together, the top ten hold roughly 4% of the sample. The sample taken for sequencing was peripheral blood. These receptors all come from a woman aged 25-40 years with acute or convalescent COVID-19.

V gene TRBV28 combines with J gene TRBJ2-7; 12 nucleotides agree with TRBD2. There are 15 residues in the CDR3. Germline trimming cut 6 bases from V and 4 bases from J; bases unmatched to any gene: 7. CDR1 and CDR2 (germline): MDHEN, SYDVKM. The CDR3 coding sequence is TGTGCCAGCAGGACTAGCGGGAGTCTTTTTTACGAGCAGTACTTC. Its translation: CASRTSGSLFYEQYF.

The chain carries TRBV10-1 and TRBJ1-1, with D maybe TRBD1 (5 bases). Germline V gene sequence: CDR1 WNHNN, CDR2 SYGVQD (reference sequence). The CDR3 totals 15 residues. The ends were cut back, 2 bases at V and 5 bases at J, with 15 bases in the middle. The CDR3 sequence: CASSEEGVGLTEAFF. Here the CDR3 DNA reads TGCGCCAGCAGTGAGGAAGGGGTGGGTTTGACTGAAGCTTTCTTT.

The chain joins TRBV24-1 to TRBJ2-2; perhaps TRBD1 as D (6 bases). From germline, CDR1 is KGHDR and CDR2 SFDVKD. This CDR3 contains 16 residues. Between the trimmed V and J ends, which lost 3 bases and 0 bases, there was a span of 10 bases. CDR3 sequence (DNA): TGTGCCACCAGTGATACGACAGGAACGAACACCGGGGAGCTGTTTTTT. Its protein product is CATSDTTGTNTGELFF.

This chain's CDR3 is CASSRPGLNTGELFF. The CDR3 DNA is TGTGCCAGCTCACGACCGGGACTGAACACCGGGGAGCTGTTTTTT. The rearrangement uses TRBV18 and TRBJ2-2; the D gene is possibly TRBD2 (6 bases). V was clipped by 4 bases and J by 1 base, with 10 bases between them. Germline lookup yields CDR1 KGHSH and CDR2 LQKENI. The CDR3 runs to 15 residues. The full variable domain, with the rest looked up from reference TRBV18 and TRBJ2-2, is NAGVMQNPRHLVRRRGQEARLRCSPMKGHSHVYWYRQLPEEGLKFMVYLQKENIIDESGMPKERFSAEFPKEGPSILRIQQVVRGDSAAYFCASSRPGLNTGELFFGEGSRLTVL.

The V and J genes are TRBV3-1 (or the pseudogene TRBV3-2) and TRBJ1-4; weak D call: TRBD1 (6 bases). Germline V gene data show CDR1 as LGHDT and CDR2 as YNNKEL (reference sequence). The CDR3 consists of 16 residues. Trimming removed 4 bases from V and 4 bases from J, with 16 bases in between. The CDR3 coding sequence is TGTGCCAGCAGCCGGTCGGCAGGGGCCATTAATGAAAAACTGTTTTTT. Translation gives CASSRSAGAINEKLFF.

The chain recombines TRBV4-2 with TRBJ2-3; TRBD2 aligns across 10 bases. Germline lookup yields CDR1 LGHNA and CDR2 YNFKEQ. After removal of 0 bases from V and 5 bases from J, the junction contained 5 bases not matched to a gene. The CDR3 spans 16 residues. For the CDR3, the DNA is TGTGCCAGCAGCCAAGAAAGCGGGAGGGCCCGAGATACGCAGTATTTT. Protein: CASSQESGRARDTQYF.

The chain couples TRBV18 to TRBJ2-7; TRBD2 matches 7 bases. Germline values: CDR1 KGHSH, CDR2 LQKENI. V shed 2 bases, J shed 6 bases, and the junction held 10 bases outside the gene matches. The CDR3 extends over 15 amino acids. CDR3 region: CASSPTGTTVGEQYF. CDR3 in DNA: TGTGCCAGCTCACCAACCGGGACTACGGTCGGCGAGCAGTACTTC.

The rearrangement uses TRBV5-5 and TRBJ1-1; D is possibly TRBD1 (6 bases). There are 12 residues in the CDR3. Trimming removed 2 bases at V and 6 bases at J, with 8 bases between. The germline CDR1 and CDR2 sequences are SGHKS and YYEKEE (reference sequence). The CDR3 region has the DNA TGTGCCAGCAGCTTTACAGGGTCTGAAGCTTTCTTT. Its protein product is CASSFTGSEAFF.

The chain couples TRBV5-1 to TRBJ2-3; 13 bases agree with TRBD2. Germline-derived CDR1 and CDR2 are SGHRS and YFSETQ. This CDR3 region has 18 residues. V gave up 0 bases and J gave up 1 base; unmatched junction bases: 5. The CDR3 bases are TGCGCCAGCAGCTTGGAACTAGCGGGAGGGCGTGGCACAGATACGCAGTATTTT. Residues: CASSLELAGGRGTDTQYF.

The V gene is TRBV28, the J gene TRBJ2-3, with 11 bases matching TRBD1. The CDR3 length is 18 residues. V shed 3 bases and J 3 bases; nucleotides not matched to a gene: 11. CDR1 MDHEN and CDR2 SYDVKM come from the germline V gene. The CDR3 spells CASSLPGTGGVWTDTQYF. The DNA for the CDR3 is TGTGCCAGCAGTTTGCCGGGGACAGGGGGAGTGTGGACAGATACGCAGTATTTT.

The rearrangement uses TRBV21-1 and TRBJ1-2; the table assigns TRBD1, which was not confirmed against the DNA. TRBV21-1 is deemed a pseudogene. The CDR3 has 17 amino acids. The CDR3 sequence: CASSKARTGIRGDGYTF. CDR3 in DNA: TGTGCCAGCAGCAAAGCCCGGACAGGTATAAGAGGGGATGGCTACACCTTC.

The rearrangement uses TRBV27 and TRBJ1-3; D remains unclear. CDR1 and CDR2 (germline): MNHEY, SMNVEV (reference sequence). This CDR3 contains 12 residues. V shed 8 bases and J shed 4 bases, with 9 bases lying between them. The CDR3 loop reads CASSLEGNTIYF. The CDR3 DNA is TGTGCCAGCTCCCTGGAGGGAAACACCATATATTTT.

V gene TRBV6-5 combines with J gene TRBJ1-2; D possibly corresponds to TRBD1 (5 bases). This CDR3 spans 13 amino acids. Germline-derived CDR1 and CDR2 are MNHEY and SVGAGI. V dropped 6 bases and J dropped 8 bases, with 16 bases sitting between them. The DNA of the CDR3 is TGTGCCAGCAGCATACGCGGGGCAGCGGGCTACACCTTC. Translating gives CASSIRGAAGYTF.

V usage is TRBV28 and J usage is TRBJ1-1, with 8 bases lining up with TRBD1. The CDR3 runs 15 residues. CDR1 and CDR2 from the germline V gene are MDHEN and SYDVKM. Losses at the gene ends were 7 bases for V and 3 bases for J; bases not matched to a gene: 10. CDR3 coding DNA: TGTGCCAGCACTCTTCGACAGGGGATGGACACTGAAGCTTTCTTT. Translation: CASTLRQGMDTEAFF.

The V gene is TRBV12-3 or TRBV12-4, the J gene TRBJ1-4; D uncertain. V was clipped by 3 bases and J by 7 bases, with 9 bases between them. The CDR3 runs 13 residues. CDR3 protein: CASSFYTVEKLFF. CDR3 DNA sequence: TGTGCCAGCAGTTTTTATACGGTTGAAAAACTGTTTTTT.

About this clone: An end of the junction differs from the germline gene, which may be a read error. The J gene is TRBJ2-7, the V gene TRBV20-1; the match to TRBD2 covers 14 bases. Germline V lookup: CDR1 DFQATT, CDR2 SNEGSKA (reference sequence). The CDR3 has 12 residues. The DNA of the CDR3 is TGCAGTGCTAGTAGGGGACTAGCGGGAGAGGGTTTC. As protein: CSASRGLAGEGF.

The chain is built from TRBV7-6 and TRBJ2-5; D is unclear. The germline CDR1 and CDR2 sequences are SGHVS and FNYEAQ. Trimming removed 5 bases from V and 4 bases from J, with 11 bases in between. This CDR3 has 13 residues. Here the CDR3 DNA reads TGTGCCAGCAGCCCCCAATCGGGAGAGACCCAGTACTTC. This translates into CASSPQSGETQYF.

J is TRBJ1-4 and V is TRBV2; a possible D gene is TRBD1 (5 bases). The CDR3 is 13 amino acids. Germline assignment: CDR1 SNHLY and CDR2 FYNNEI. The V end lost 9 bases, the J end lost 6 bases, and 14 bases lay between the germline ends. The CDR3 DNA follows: TGTGCCAGGACGGACATCGACCATGAAAAACTGTTTTTT. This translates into CARTDIDHEKLFF.

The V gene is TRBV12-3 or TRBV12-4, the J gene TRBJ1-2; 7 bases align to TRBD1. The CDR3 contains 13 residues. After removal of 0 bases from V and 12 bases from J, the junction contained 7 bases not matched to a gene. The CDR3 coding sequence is TGTGCCAGCAGTTTAGCGCTTCGGACAGGACACACCTTC. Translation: CASSLALRTGHTF.

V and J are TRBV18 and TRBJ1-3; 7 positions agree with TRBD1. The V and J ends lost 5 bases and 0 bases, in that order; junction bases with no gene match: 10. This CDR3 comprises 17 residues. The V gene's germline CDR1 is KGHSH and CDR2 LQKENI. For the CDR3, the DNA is TGTGCCAGCTCATATGGACAGGTCGACATCTCTGGAAACACCATATATTTT. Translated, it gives CASSYGQVDISGNTIYF.

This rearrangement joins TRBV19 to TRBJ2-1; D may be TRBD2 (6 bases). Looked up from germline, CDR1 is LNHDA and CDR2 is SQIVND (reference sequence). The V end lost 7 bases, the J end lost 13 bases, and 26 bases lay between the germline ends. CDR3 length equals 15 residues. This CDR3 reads CASTLVSGGPGYQFF. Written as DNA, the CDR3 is TGTGCCAGTACCCTAGTCAGCGGAGGGCCGGGGTACCAGTTCTTC.

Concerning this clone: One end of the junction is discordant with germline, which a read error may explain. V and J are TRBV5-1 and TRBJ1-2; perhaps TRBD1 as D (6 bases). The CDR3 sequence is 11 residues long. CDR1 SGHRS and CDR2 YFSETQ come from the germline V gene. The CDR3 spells CASSPSRGGRF. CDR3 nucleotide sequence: TGCGCCAGCAGCCCCTCCAGGGGCGGGCGGTTC.

The DNA for the CDR3 is TGTGCCAGCAGCGGACAGAGAGGTCCCGCAACGAGCACCAAATCCCGCAACGAGCAGTACTTC. This translates into CASSGQRGPATSTKSRNEQYF. The V gene is TRBV6-6, the J gene TRBJ2-7; possible D gene TRBD1, 6 bases. Trimming removed 6 bases at V and 5 bases at J, with 38 bases between. Per germline, CDR1 MNHNY and CDR2 SVGAGI (reference sequence). The CDR3 totals 21 residues.

This CDR3 reads CASSERLPFSYNEQFF. Written as DNA, the CDR3 is TGTGCCAGCAGTGAAAGACTCCCGTTTTCCTACAATGAGCAGTTCTTC. The chain joins TRBV6-1 to TRBJ2-1; no clear D. Trimming stripped 2 bases from V and 1 base from J, with 12 bases between. The length of the CDR3 is 16 residues. CDR1 and CDR2 (germline): MNHNS, SASEGT.

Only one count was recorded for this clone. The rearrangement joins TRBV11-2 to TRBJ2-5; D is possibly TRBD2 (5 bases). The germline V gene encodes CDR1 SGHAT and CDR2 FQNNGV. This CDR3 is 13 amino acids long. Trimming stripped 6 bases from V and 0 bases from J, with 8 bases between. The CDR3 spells CASRRGYQETQYF. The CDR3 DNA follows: TGTGCCAGCAGAAGAGGGTACCAAGAGACCCAGTACTTC.

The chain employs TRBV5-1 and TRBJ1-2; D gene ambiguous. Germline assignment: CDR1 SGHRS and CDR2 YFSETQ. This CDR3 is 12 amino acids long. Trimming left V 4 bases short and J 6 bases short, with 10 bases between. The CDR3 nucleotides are TGCGCCAGCAGCCCAGAAAAAGATGGCTACACCTTC. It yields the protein CASSPEKDGYTF. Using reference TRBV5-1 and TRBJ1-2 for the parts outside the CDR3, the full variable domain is KAGVTQTPRYLIKTRGQQVTLSCSPISGHRSVSWYQQTPGQGLQFLFEYFSETQRNKGNFPGRFSGRQFSNSRSEMNVSTLELGDSALYLCASSPEKDGYTFGSGTRLTVV.

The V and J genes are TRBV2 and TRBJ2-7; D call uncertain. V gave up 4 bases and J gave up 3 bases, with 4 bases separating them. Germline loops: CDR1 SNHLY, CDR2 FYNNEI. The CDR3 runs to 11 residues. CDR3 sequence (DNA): TGTGCCAGCAGTGCAGACTACGAGCAGTACTTC. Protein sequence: CASSADYEQYF.